The clone carrying this T cell receptor (beta chain) has only a few counts. Its matching antigen is unknown. MiXCR, run by TCRdb on the 5' RACE reads, gives a single entry per CDR3 protein. The repertoire holds 470,000 or so distinct CDR3 sequences, with approximately 23% as singletons. This sample is drawn from a study of T-cell memory formation after mild COVID-19. General study results and limits: Second-wave clones with a day 37 peak had unconfirmed SARS-CoV-2 specificity. Mainly CM and EM harbored the contracting CD4+ clones; mainly EMRA harbored the CD8+ ones. From day 15 to 85, contracting clones were balanced between CD4 and CD8, whereas later expanders leaned toward CD4+. Memory sampled before infection contained some responding clones, suggesting cross-reactive memory joined.

Germline V gene data show CDR1 as SEHNR and CDR2 as FQNEAQ (reference sequence). Trimming shortened V by 5 bases and J by 14 bases, and 16 bases separated the two germline ends. This CDR3 is 13 amino acids long. J is TRBJ1-6 and V is TRBV7-9, with a possible D match to TRBD1 (5 bases). The clonotype comes from an adult woman who had mild COVID-19 (a few samples of this study predate the infection). Cell type and time point are not known. Sequencing used PBMCs or a T cell subset sorted from them (not recorded which). CDR3 nucleotides: TGTGCCAGCAGCCTTGGGACCGAAGATACCCTCCACTTT. Amino acid sequence: CASSLGTEDTLHF.